Shown below are 31 T cell receptor beta chains from a single sample sequenced in a study of STAT3 mutations in large granular lymphocyte leukemia. Study observations and caveats: Every T-LGLL patient had at least one immunodominant TCRbeta clonotype.

TCRdb's table, derived via immunoSEQ multiplex PCR, lists solely in-frame clones and lacks some. This repertoire shows 1,500 to 2,000 clones, about 60% found once; its top ten account for approximately 79%. No antigens are known for them. The specimen sequenced was peripheral blood mononuclear cells. These receptors were obtained from a woman in her 70s with T-cell large granular lymphocyte leukemia. Some clones in this sample may be carry-over from other donors' samples.

This clone was picked up a small number of times. The CDR3 spells CASSPDGSWGEQFF. CDR3 sequence (DNA): TGTGCCAGTAGTCCCGACGGGAGCTGGGGTGAGCAGTTCTTC. The chain carries TRBV19 and TRBJ2-1; perhaps TRBD2 as D (6 bases). V lost 5 bases to trimming and J lost 9 bases, with 17 bases between them. Germline V gene sequence: CDR1 LNHDA, CDR2 SQIVND (reference sequence). This CDR3 has 14 amino acids.

This CDR3 is CASSRSYEQYF. CDR3 DNA: TGTGCCAGCAGCAGATCCTACGAGCAGTACTTC. The rearrangement links TRBV13 to TRBJ2-7; no firm D call. The germline gives CDR1 PRHDT, CDR2 FYEKMQ (reference sequence). The length of the CDR3 is 11 residues. Trimming removed 5 bases from V and 1 base from J, with 3 bases in between.

V gene TRBV6-6 combines with J gene TRBJ1-2, with D perhaps matching TRBD1 (5 bases). Germline loops: CDR1 MNHNY, CDR2 SVGAGI (reference sequence). The V gene lost 1 base and the J gene lost 7 bases, with 16 bases spanning the gap. The CDR3 extends over 15 amino acids. CDR3 residues: CASSYLGEFSRGYTF. In nucleotides, the CDR3 is TGTGCCAGCAGTTACTTGGGGGAGTTTTCTCGTGGCTACACCTTC.

This clone was detected only a few times. The genes are TRBV5-1 and TRBJ2-7; D not certain. In germline, CDR1 is SGHRS, CDR2 YFSETQ. Trimming took 0 bases from V and 7 from J, leaving 11 bases between them. The CDR3 totals 13 residues. In DNA form, the CDR3 reads TGCGCCAGCAGCTTGGAAAGCCTCGGAGAGCAGTACTTC. This encodes CASSLESLGEQYF.

This clone was observed a handful of times. The V call is TRBV18, the J call TRBJ1-5, with D possibly TRBD1 on 5 matching bases. The germline V and J ends were trimmed by 1 base and 3 bases, with 10 bases remaining between them. CDR3 length: 15 amino acids. The V gene's germline CDR1 is KGHSH and CDR2 LQKENI. CDR3: CASSPRQGFNQPQHF. In DNA, the CDR3 is TGTGCCAGCTCACCACGGCAGGGTTTCAATCAGCCCCAGCATTTT. Drawing the rest from reference TRBV18 and TRBJ1-5, the complete variable domain is NAGVMQNPRHLVRRRGQEARLRCSPMKGHSHVYWYRQLPEEGLKFMVYLQKENIIDESGMPKERFSAEFPKEGPSILRIQQVVRGDSAAYFCASSPRQGFNQPQHFGDGTRLSIL.

This chain joins TRBV18 and TRBJ1-4, with a tentative D call TRBD1 (6 bases). V lost 3 bases, J lost 6 bases, and 11 bases lay in between. Germline V CDR1 and CDR2: KGHSH, LQKENI. The CDR3 has 14 residues. The CDR3 reads CASSPGAQDEKLFF. As DNA, the CDR3 is TGTGCCAGCTCACCGGGGGCGCAAGATGAAAAACTGTTTTTT.

This clone has a handful of counts. The chain carries TRBV7-9 and TRBJ2-7, with D possibly TRBD2 on 6 matching bases. Trimming removed 7 bases from V and 2 bases from J, with 15 bases in between. The CDR3 runs 14 residues. Germline V lookup: CDR1 SEHNR, CDR2 FQNEAQ (reference sequence). The CDR3 spells CASNKPGDPYEQYF. DNA of the CDR3: TGTGCCAGCAACAAACCGGGGGATCCCTACGAGCAGTACTTC.

The table lists this clone with a few counts. The chain is built from TRBV7-9 and TRBJ2-7; D gene ambiguous. The CDR3 consists of 13 residues. Between the trimmed V and J ends, which lost 0 bases and 7 bases, there was a span of 10 bases. Germline values: CDR1 SEHNR, CDR2 FQNEAQ (reference sequence). CDR3 in amino acids: CASSLAQLGEQYF. CDR3 bases: TGTGCCAGCAGCTTAGCCCAATTAGGGGAGCAGTACTTC.

The rearrangement links TRBV18 to TRBJ1-2, with 9 bases fitting TRBD1. CDR1 and CDR2 from the germline V gene are KGHSH and LQKENI. Losses at the gene ends were 4 bases for V and 2 bases for J; bases not matched to a gene: 5. The length of the CDR3 is 15 residues. CDR3 region: CASSLGTGPNYGYTF. CDR3 sequence (DNA): TGTGCCAGCTCACTTGGGACAGGGCCAAACTATGGCTACACCTTC. The complete variable domain, with remaining parts taken from reference TRBV18 and TRBJ1-2, reads NAGVMQNPRHLVRRRGQEARLRCSPMKGHSHVYWYRQLPEEGLKFMVYLQKENIIDESGMPKERFSAEFPKEGPSILRIQQVVRGDSAAYFCASSLGTGPNYGYTFGSGTRLTVV.

This rearrangement joins TRBV18 to TRBJ2-1, with D uncertain. CDR1 KGHSH and CDR2 LQKENI come from the germline V gene. Trimming took off 3 bases at V and 8 bases at J, with 14 bases between the two ends. This CDR3 is 14 amino acids long. The CDR3 here is CASSPGPGRDEQFF. The CDR3, as DNA: TGTGCCAGCTCACCCGGGCCAGGCCGCGATGAGCAGTTCTTC.

The gene calls are TRBV19 and TRBJ2-1, with TRBD2 identical over 7 bases. V lost 5 bases, J lost 2 bases, and 6 bases stayed unmatched. This CDR3 has 15 residues. Germline-derived CDR1 and CDR2 are LNHDA and SQIVND (reference sequence). CDR3 DNA sequence: TGTGCCAGTAGTGTTGTAGCGGGCCCCTACAATGAGCAGTTCTTC. As protein: CASSVVAGPYNEQFF.

This clone occurred once. The V and J genes are TRBV19 and TRBJ2-7; D uncertain. The CDR3 is 14 amino acids. Per germline, CDR1 LNHDA and CDR2 SQIVND (reference sequence). With 2 bases removed from V and 0 bases from J, the gap between germline ends came to 8 bases. The chain's CDR3 is CASSISTSSYEQYF. For the CDR3, the DNA is TGTGCCAGTAGTATAAGTACTTCCTCCTACGAGCAGTACTTC.

This clone appeared a few times. V and J are TRBV28 and TRBJ1-1; D might be TRBD1 (6 bases). CDR3 length: 15 residues. Germline CDR1 and CDR2: MDHEN and SYDVKM. The V gene lost 5 bases and the J gene lost 4 bases, with 17 bases spanning the gap. The CDR3 loop reads CASSRTTGYGTEAFF. The CDR3 DNA is TGTGCCAGCAGTAGAACTACAGGGTACGGCACTGAAGCTTTCTTT.

The chain uses TRBV29-1 and TRBJ1-1; a possible D gene is TRBD1 (5 bases). The CDR3 contains 12 residues. The ends were cut back, 4 bases at V and 8 bases at J, with 14 bases in the middle. From germline, CDR1 is SQVTM and CDR2 ANQGSEA. In DNA, the CDR3 is TGCAGCGTTGGGCTAACAGGTGCAGAAGCTTTCTTT. Protein sequence: CSVGLTGAEAFF. Filled out from reference TRBV29-1 and TRBJ1-1, the complete variable domain reads SAVISQKPSRDICQRGTSLTIQCQVDSQVTMMFWYRQQPGQSLTLIATANQGSEATYESGFVIDKFPISRPNLTFSTLTVSNMSPEDSSIYLCSVGLTGAEAFFGQGTRLTVV.

This chain connects TRBV18 to TRBJ2-3; D unclear. CDR1 is KGHSH, CDR2 LQKENI, per germline. V was pared by 2 bases and J by 0 bases, with 6 bases between. The CDR3 consists of 14 residues. The CDR3 protein is CASSPYGSTDTQYF. DNA of the CDR3: TGTGCCAGCTCACCATACGGGAGCACAGATACGCAGTATTTT.

This clone was counted only a few times. The V and J genes are TRBV10-3 and TRBJ1-5; 7 bases match TRBD1. This CDR3 has 14 amino acids. Germline V CDR1 and CDR2: ENHRY, SYGVKD. V gave up 11 bases and J gave up 0 bases; unmatched junction bases: 7. The CDR3 region has the DNA TGTGCCTCAAACACAGGGGATAGCAATCAGCCCCAGCATTTT. Residues: CASNTGDSNQPQHF.

The CDR3, as DNA: TGTGCCAGCAGTTTGATGGTTGCGTCCTACAATGAGCAGTTCTTC. Its protein product is CASSLMVASYNEQFF. This rearrangement joins TRBV6-1 to TRBJ2-1; the D is unclear. The V gene's germline CDR1 is MNHNS and CDR2 SASEGT. Between the trimmed V and J ends, which lost 5 bases and 1 base, there was a span of 12 bases. The CDR3 has 15 residues.

DNA of the CDR3: TGCGCCAGCAGCTTGGGAGGACGGGGGGTTGGCCAGCCCCAGCATTTT. This sequence encodes CASSLGGRGVGQPQHF. V gene TRBV5-1 combines with J gene TRBJ1-5; D possibly corresponds to TRBD1 (5 bases). Looked up from germline, CDR1 is SGHRS and CDR2 is YFSETQ. The CDR3 sequence is 16 residues long. Trimming left V 0 bases short and J 7 bases short, with 17 bases between. Together with reference TRBV5-1 and TRBJ1-5, the CDR3 gives the full variable domain: KAGVTQTPRYLIKTRGQQVTLSCSPISGHRSVSWYQQTPGQGLQFLFEYFSETQRNKGNFPGRFSGRQFSNSRSEMNVSTLELGDSALYLCASSLGGRGVGQPQHFGDGTRLSIL.

This clone has more than one count but fewer than ten. The rearrangement joins TRBV7-3 to TRBJ2-7; 9 nucleotides align to TRBD1. Germline loops: CDR1 SGHTA, CDR2 FQGTGA. Unmatched junction bases numbered 2, after V lost 3 bases and J lost 2 bases. The CDR3 contains 14 residues. The CDR3 bases are TGTGCCAGCAGCTTTGGGACAGGGCCCTACGAGCAGTACTTC. Translated: CASSFGTGPYEQYF. Full variable domain (missing parts from reference TRBV7-3 and TRBJ2-7): GAGVSQTPSNKVTEKGKYVELRCDPISGHTALYWYRQSLGQGPEFLIYFQGTGAADDSGLPNDRFFAVRPEGSVSTLKIQRTERGDSAVYLCASSFGTGPYEQYFGPGTRLTVT.

The gene calls are TRBV6-5 and TRBJ1-2; perhaps TRBD1 as D (6 bases). There are 14 residues in the CDR3. Germline CDR1 MNHEY, CDR2 SVGAGI. V was trimmed by 2 bases and J by 8 bases, leaving 15 bases between them. CDR3 residues: CASSYLRGSGGYTF. The CDR3 DNA sequence: TGTGCCAGCAGTTACCTCAGGGGCTCAGGCGGCTACACCTTC.

CDR3 region: CASSGDQARGSYEQYF. The CDR3 region has the DNA TGCGCCAGCAGCGGAGACCAGGCAAGGGGCTCCTACGAGCAGTACTTC. This sequence joins TRBV5-1 and TRBJ2-7; possible D gene TRBD1, 5 bases. Trimming removed 4 bases from V and 0 bases from J, with 17 bases in between. CDR1 is SGHRS and CDR2 is YFSETQ in the germline V gene. The CDR3 consists of 16 residues.

The chain uses TRBV5-4 and TRBJ1-1; D is undetermined. The germline V and J ends were trimmed by 4 bases and 1 base, with 8 bases remaining between them. The CDR3 has 13 amino acids. Germline CDR1 and CDR2: SGHNT and YYREEE (reference sequence). The DNA of the CDR3 is TGTGCCAGCAGCCCGGAGGGGAACACTGAAGCTTTCTTT. Its protein product is CASSPEGNTEAFF.

The CDR3 loop reads CASSYTGAGSYEQYF. The CDR3 DNA sequence: TGTGCCAGCAGTTACACAGGGGCAGGGTCCTACGAGCAGTACTTC. The gene calls are TRBV6-6 and TRBJ2-7; TRBD1 agrees at 7 bases. V shed 2 bases and J 1 base; nucleotides not matched to a gene: 5. CDR3 length: 15 residues. Germline CDR1 reads MNHNY; CDR2 reads SVGAGI (reference sequence).

V and J are TRBV30 and TRBJ1-1; D is unresolved. The CDR3 contains 13 residues. With 1 base removed from V and 3 bases from J, the gap between germline ends came to 9 bases. Looked up from germline, CDR1 is GTSNPN and CDR2 is SVGIG (reference sequence). CDR3 in DNA: TGTGCCTGGAGTGAGGGCTTGGACACTGAAGCTTTCTTT. This sequence encodes CAWSEGLDTEAFF.

J is TRBJ2-1 and V is TRBV25-1; 8 bases align to TRBD2. Germline V gene sequence: CDR1 MGHDK, CDR2 SYGVNS. Trimming cost V 3 bases and J 3 bases; bases outside gene matches: 7. The CDR3 has 16 residues. This chain's CDR3 is CASSDERETFYNEQFF. The CDR3 DNA reads as TGTGCCAGCAGTGATGAGCGGGAGACTTTCTACAATGAGCAGTTCTTC.

The table lists this clone with a count of one. The chain is built from TRBV5-4 and TRBJ2-7; a possible D gene is TRBD2 (5 bases). V was cut by 4 bases and J by 0 bases, with 17 bases left in between. The CDR3 covers 16 residues. Germline CDR1 reads SGHNT; CDR2 reads YYREEE (reference sequence). DNA for the CDR3: TGTGCCAGCAGCGTAGGACTGTCAAGGAGCTCCTACGAGCAGTACTTC. This gives the protein CASSVGLSRSSYEQYF.

The sample holds one count of this clone. V gene TRBV5-6 combines with J gene TRBJ1-1, with 7 positions matching TRBD1. Trimming at V came to 4 bases and at J to 0 bases, leaving 9 bases not matched to a gene. There are 16 residues in the CDR3. Per the germline V gene, CDR1 is SGHDT and CDR2 is YYEEEE. The CDR3 coding sequence is TGTGCCAGCAGCCCACAGGGGTCACACATGAACACTGAAGCTTTCTTT. It encodes CASSPQGSHMNTEAFF.

The chain carries TRBV6-5 and TRBJ2-3, with D maybe TRBD2 (6 bases). Germline CDR1 reads MNHEY; CDR2 reads SVGAGI. V lost 0 bases and J lost 6, with 13 bases in between. This CDR3 spans 15 amino acids. For the CDR3, the DNA is TGTGCCAGCAGTTACTCGGGCCAGGGAGGCGATACGCAGTATTTT. Translating it yields CASSYSGQGGDTQYF.

By proportion, this clone is large. This sequence joins TRBV18 and TRBJ2-5, with a possible D match to TRBD2 (5 bases). V was trimmed by 3 bases and J by 5 bases, leaving 10 bases between them. The CDR3 totals 13 residues. Germline CDR1 reads KGHSH; CDR2 reads LQKENI. CDR3 DNA sequence: TGTGCCAGCTCACCGGTCTCGGGGGAGACCCAGTACTTC. This codes for CASSPVSGETQYF.

The chain uses TRBV30 and TRBJ1-2; D is unresolved. Trimming cost V 0 bases and J 14 bases, with 19 bases left between them. CDR1 and CDR2 from the germline V gene are GTSNPN and SVGIG (reference sequence). The CDR3 spans 13 residues. The CDR3 loop reads CAWSVPRTQAGTF. CDR3 coding DNA: TGTGCCTGGAGTGTACCGCGGACCCAGGCGGGGACCTTC. Full variable domain (rest looked up from reference TRBV30 and TRBJ1-2): SQTIHQWPATLVQPVGSPLSLECTVEGTSNPNLYWYRQAAGRGLQLLFYSVGIGQISSEVPQNLSASRPQDRQFILSSKKLLLSDSGFYLCAWSVPRTQAGTFGSGTRLTVV.

The gene calls are TRBV19 and TRBJ1-2, with TRBD1 identical over 8 bases. This CDR3 has 14 residues. Trimming cost V 3 bases and J 5 bases; bases outside gene matches: 5. Germline assignment: CDR1 LNHDA and CDR2 SQIVND (reference sequence). The CDR3 region has the DNA TGTGCCAGTAGTATGGGACAGGCACCGTATGGCTACACCTTC. This sequence encodes CASSMGQAPYGYTF.